This T cell receptor (beta chain) was documented in a study of blood T cell repertoires in COVID-19. In the study overall: Sources were T cells, B-cell-depleted T cells, or PBMCs; the material itself was cDNA or gDNA.

Germline V gene sequence: CDR1 SEHNR, CDR2 FQNEAQ (reference sequence). V was clipped by 3 bases and J by 4 bases; unmatched bases: 2. The CDR3 is 14 amino acids. In the study's own analysis: Nucleated cell number was recorded as an estimate derived from reference gene primer amplification. Method: immunoSEQ multiplex PCR; TCRdb's copy keeps in-frame clones and lacks some. V and J calls plus clone size are reproduced from that table; the DNA served to infer D and trimming. The sample includes hundreds of thousands of clones, approximately 80% of them seen just once. The source of this sequence is a man aged 40-49 years with acute or convalescent COVID-19. The source material was peripheral blood. The chain has TRBV7-9 and TRBJ1-1, with 10 bases aligning to TRBD1. The CDR3 bases are TGTGCCAGCAGCTTTGGACAGGGGGTCACTGAAGCTTTCTTT. Amino acid sequence: CASSFGQGVTEAFF. Complete variable domain (other parts from reference TRBV7-9 and TRBJ1-1): DTGVSQNPRHKITKRGQNVTFRCDPISEHNRLYWYRQTLGQGPEFLTYFQNEAQLEKSRLLSDRFSAERPKGSFSTLEIQRTEQGDSAMYLCASSFGQGVTEAFFGQGTRLTVV.